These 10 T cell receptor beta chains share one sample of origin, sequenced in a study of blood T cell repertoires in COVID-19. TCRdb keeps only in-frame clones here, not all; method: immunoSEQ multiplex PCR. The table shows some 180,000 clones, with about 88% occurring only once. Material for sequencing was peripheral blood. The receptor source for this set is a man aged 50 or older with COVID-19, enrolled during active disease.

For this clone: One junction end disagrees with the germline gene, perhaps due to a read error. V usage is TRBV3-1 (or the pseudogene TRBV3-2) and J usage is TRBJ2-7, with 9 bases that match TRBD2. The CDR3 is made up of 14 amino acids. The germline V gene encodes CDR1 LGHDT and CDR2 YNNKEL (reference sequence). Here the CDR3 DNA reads TGTGCCAGCAGCCAAGATAGTTGGGGCGGACTAGCGAAATTC. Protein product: CASSQDSWGGLAKF.

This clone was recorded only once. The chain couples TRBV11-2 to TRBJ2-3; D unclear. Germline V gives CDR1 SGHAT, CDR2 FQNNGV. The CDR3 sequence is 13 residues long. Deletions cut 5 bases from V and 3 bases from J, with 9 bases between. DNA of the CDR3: TGTGCCAGCAGCGTAGGGCCTACAGATACGCAGTATTTT. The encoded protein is CASSVGPTDTQYF.

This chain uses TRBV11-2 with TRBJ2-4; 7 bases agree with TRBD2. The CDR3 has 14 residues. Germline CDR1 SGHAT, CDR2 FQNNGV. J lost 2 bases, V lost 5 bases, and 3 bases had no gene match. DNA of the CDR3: TGTGCCAGCAGCGTCGGGGGGACCAAAAACATTCAGTACTTC. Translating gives CASSVGGTKNIQYF.

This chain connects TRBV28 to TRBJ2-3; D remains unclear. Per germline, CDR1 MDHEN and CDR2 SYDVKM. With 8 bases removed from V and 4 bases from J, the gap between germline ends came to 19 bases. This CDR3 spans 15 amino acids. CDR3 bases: TGTGCCAGCGGAAGTAGCAGCTACTATCCAGATACGCAGTATTTT. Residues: CASGSSSYYPDTQYF.

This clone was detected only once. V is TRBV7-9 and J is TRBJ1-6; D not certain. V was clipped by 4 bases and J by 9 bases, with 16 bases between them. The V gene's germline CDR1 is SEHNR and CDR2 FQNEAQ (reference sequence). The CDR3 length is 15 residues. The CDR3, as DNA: TGTGCCAGCAGCTCGGCATTAGAGGGAAGTTCACCCCTCCACTTT. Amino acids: CASSSALEGSSPLHF.

The CDR3 here is CASSQGGAADEQFF. Written as DNA, the CDR3 is TGCGCCAGCAGCCAAGGGGGCGCGGCCGATGAGCAGTTCTTC. The chain couples TRBV4-1 to TRBJ2-1, with TRBD1 as a possible D gene (5 bases). The germline gives CDR1 MGHRA, CDR2 YSYEKL. The germline V and J ends were trimmed by 1 base and 8 bases, with 12 bases remaining between them. The CDR3 totals 14 residues.

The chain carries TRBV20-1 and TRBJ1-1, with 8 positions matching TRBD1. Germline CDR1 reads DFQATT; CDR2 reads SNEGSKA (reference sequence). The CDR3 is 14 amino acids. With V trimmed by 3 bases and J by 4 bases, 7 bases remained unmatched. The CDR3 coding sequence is TGCAGTGCTAGTCGGGGACAGGATGGCACTGAAGCTTTCTTT. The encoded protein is CSASRGQDGTEAFF.

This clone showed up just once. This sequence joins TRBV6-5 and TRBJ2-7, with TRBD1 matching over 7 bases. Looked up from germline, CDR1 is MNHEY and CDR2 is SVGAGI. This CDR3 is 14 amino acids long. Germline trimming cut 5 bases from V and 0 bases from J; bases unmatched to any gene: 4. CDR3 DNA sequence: TGTGCCAGCAGTCCGGGACAGAGCTCCTACGAGCAGTACTTC. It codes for CASSPGQSSYEQYF.

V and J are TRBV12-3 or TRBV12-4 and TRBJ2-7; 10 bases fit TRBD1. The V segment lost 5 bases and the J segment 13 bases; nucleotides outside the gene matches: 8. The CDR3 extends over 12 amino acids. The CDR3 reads CASSRDRGEGYF. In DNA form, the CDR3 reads TGTGCCAGCAGTCGGGACAGGGGTGAAGGTTACTTC.

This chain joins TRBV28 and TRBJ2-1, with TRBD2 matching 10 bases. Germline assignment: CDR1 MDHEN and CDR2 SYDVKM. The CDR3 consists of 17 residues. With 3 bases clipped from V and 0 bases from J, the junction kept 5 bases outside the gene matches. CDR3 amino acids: CASSFSRTSGSYNEQFF. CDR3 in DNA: TGTGCCAGCAGTTTCAGCCGGACTAGCGGCTCCTACAATGAGCAGTTCTTC.